This TCR beta chain comes out of a study of early T cells in non-severe SARS-CoV-2 infection. Overall study context: Chains were unpaired, as sequencing was done on bulk RNA from unsorted whole blood.

The library protocol tagged individual cDNA molecules with unique molecular identifiers. Each CDR3 protein is one row after TCRdb ran MiXCR on the 5' RACE reads. Of tens of thousands of distinct CDR3 sequences in the sample, 8.7% were seen once. At least ten counts were recorded for this clonotype. Its ends do not fully match the called genes, so a read error is possible. Per germline, CDR1 SGHAT and CDR2 FQNNGV. The CDR3 sequence is 16 residues long. The V call is TRBV11-2, the J call TRBJ2-6; tentatively, D is TRBD1 or TRBD2 (5 bases each). The clonotype originates from an adult who was a healthcare worker with PCR-confirmed SARS-CoV-2 infection or an uninfected control (not recorded which). Sequenced here: whole blood, sampled at baseline. In DNA form, the CDR3 reads TGTGCCAGCAGCTTAGGGGGCGGGCCTGGAGCCAACGTCCTGACTTTC. Translation: CASSLGGGPGANVLTF.